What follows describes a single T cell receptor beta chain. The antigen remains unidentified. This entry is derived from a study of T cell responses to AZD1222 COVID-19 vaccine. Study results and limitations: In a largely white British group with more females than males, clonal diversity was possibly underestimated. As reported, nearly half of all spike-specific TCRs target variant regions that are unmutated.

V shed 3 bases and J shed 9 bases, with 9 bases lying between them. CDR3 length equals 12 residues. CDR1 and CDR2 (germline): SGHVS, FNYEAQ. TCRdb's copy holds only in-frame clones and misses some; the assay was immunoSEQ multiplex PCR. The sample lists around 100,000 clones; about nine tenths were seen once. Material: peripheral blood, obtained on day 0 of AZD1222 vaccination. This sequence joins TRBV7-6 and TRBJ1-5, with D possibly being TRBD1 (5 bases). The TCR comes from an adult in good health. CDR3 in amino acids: CASSFSGGPQHF. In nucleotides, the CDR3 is TGTGCCAGCAGCTTTTCGGGGGGGCCCCAGCATTTT. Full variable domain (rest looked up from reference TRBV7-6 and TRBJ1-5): GAGVSQSPRYKVTKRGQDVALRCDPISGHVSLYWYRQALGQGPEFLTYFNYEAQQDKSGLPNDRFSAERPEGSISTLTIQRTEQRDSAMYRCASSFSGGPQHFGDGTRLSIL.